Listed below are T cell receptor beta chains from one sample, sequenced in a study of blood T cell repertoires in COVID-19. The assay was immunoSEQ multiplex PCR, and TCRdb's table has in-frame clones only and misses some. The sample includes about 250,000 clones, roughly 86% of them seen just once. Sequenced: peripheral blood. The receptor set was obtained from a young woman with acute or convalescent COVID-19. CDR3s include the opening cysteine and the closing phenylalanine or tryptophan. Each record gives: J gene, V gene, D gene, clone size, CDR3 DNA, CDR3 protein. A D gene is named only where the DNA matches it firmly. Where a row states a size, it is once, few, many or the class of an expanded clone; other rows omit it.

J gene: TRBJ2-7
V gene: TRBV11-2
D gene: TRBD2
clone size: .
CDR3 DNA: TGTGCCAGCAGCAAAACGAGCGGGAGGGCTTTCAACGAGCAGTACTTC
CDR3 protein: CASSKTSGRAFNEQYF

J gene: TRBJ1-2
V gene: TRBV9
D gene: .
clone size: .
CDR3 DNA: TGTGCCAGCAGCGTAGAGCAGGGTGAGCTGGGAGGCTACACCTTC
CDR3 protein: CASSVEQGELGGYTF

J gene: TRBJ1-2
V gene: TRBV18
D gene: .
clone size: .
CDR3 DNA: TGTGCCAGCTCACCAGGAGCAGGGTATGGCTACACCTTC
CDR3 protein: CASSPGAGYGYTF

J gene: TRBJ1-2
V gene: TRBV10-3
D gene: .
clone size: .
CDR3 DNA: TGTGCCATCAGTGAGGTAGAGGGCTCTGACTACACCTTC
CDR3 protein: CAISEVEGSDYTF

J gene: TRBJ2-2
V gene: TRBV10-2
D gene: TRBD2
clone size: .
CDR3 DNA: TGCGCCAGCAGTGCAAGACTAGCCCCCGGGGAGCTGTTTTTT
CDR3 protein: CASSARLAPGELFF

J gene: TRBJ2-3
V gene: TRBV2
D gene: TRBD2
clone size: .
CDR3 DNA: TGTGCCAGCAGTGAAGGACTAGCGGACACAGATACGCAGTATTTT
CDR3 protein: CASSEGLADTDTQYF

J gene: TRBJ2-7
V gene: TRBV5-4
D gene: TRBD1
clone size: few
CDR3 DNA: TGTGCCAGCGGACCGGGACAGGTTACTTACGAGCAGTACTTC
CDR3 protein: CASGPGQVTYEQYF

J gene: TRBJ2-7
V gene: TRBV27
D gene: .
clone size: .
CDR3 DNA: TGTGCCAGCAGTACCCAAGACGGAGGCTACGAGCAGTACTTC
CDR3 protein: CASSTQDGGYEQYF

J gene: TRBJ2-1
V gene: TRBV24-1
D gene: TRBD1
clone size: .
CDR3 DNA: TGTGCCACCAGTGATGCCCCGGGACAGCCGGACAATGAGCAGTTCTTC
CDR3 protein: CATSDAPGQPDNEQFF

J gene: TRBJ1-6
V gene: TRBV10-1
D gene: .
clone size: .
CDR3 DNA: TGCGCCAGCAGCAAATCAGGGACATTGCGAAAGTGGCCCTATAATTCACCCCTCCACTTT
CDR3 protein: CASSKSGTLRKWPYNSPLHF

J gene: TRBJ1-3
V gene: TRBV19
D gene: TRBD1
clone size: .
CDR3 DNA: TGTGCCAGTAGTGAAAAGACAGGGGGTACTGGAAACACCATATATTTT
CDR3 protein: CASSEKTGGTGNTIYF

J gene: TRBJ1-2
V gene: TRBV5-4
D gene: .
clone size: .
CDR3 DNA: TGTGCCAGCAGCCTAAAGGACAGATATGGCTACACCTTC
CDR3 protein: CASSLKDRYGYTF

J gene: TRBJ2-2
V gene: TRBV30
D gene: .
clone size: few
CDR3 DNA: TGTGCCTGGAGTCCGTGGACAGCCTACACCGGGGAGCTGTTTTTT
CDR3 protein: CAWSPWTAYTGELFF

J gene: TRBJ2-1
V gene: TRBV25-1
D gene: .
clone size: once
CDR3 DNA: TGTGCCAGCAGTGGCGGAGGGGTTCTACCCTACAATGAGCAGTTCTTC
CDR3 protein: CASSGGGVLPYNEQFF

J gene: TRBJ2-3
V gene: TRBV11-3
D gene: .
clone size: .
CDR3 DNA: TGTGCCAGCAGCCGCGAAAGTCGGGCAGATACGCAGTATTTT
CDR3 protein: CASSRESRADTQYF

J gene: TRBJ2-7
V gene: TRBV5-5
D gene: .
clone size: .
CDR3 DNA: TGTGCCAGCAGCTTGGAACAGATCAGCACCTACGAGCAGTACTTC
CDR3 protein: CASSLEQISTYEQYF

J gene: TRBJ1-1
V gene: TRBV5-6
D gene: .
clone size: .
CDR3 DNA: TGTGCCAGCAGCTTGAGCGTGGGAGGCTGGGTCTTT
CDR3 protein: CASSLSVGGWVF

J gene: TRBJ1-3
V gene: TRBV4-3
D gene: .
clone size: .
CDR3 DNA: TGCGCCAGCAGCCCCAGGATAAGCTCTGGAAACACCATATATTTT
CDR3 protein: CASSPRISSGNTIYF

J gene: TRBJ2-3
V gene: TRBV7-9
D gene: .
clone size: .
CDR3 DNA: TGTGCCAGCAGCTTCAGGGTAGATACGCAGTATTTT
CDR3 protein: CASSFRVDTQYF

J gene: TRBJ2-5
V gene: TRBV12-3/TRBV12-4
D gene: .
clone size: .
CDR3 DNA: TGTGCCAGCAGGCCTGAGGATAGGGAGACCCAGTACTTC
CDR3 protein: CASRPEDRETQYF

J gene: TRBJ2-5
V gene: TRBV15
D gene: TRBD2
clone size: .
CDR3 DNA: TGTGCCACCAGCAGAGATCGCCTAGCGGGAGGTAGGGAGACCCAGTACTTC
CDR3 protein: CATSRDRLAGGRETQYF

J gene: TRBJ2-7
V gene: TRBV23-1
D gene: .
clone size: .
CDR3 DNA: TGCGCCAGCAGTCGAGAGGCCCACGAGCAGTACTTC
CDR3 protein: CASSREAHEQYF

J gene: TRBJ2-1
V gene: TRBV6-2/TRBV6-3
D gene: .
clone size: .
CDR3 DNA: TGTGCCAGCAGTTACGAGGGTATGGCGGGATACAATGAGCAGTTCTTC
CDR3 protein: CASSYEGMAGYNEQFF

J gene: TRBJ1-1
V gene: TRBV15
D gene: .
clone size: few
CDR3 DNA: TGTGCCACCAGCAAAAGTTCAGGGAACACTGAAGCTTTCTTT
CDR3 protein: CATSKSSGNTEAFF

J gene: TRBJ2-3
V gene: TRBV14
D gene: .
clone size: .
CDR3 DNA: TGTGCCAGCAGCCAAATGGGAGACTCCCCCGGTCGCACAGATACGCAGTATTTT
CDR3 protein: CASSQMGDSPGRTDTQYF

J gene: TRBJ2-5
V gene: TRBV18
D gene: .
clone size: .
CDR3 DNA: TGTGCCAGCTCACCCCAGGGGGAGACCCAGTACTTC
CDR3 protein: CASSPQGETQYF

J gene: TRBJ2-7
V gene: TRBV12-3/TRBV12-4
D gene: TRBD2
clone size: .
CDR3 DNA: TGTGCCACCCGGGAGGGCGGGAGTTACGAGCAGTACTTC
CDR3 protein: CATREGGSYEQYF

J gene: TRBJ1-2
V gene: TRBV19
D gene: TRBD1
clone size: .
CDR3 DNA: TGTGCCAGTAGTTCCTGGGACAGGATCCTCTATGGCTACACCTTC
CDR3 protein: CASSSWDRILYGYTF

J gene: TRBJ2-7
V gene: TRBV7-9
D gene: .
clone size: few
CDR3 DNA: TGTGCCAGCAGCAAAGCGGTCTTTGGGCAGGGTAAGAATCACGAGCAGTACTTC
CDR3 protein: CASSKAVFGQGKNHEQYF

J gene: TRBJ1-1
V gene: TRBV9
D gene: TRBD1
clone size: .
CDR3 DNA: TGTGCCAGCAGCATCGGGACAGGTTGGGACACTGAAGCTTTCTTT
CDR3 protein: CASSIGTGWDTEAFF

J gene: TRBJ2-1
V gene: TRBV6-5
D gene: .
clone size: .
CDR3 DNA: TGTGCCAGCAGTTACGTCGGGAATGAGCAGTTCTTC
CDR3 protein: CASSYVGNEQFF

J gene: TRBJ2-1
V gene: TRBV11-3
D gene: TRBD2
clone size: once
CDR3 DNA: TGTGCCAGCAGCCTCCGGAGGCTAGCGGGGAATTCCTACAATGAGCAGTTCTTC
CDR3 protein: CASSLRRLAGNSYNEQFF

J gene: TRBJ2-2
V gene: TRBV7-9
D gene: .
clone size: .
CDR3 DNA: TGTGCCAGCAGCTACACGGGACAGAACACCGGGGAGCTGTTTTTT
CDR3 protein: CASSYTGQNTGELFF

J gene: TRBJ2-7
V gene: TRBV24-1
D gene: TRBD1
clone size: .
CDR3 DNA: TGTGCCACCGAGGACAGGGTCTCCTACGAGCAGTACTTC
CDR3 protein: CATEDRVSYEQYF

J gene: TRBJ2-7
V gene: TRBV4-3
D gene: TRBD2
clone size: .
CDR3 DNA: TGCGCCAGCAGCCAAGAAACTAGCGGGAGGGGCGAGCAGTACTTC
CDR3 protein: CASSQETSGRGEQYF

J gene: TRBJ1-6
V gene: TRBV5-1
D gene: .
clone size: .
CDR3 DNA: TGCGCCAGCAGTCGCGACAGGAGCTCCTATAATTCACCCCTCCACTTT
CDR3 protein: CASSRDRSSYNSPLHF

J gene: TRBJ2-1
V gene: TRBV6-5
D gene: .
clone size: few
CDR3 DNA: TGTGCCAGCAGACGTCAACAGGGCGATGAGCAGTTCTTC
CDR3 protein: CASRRQQGDEQFF

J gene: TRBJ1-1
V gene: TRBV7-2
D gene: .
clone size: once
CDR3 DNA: TGTGCCAGCAGCCCGCGGGGGGGGAGCACTGAAGCTTTCTTT
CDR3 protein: CASSPRGGSTEAFF

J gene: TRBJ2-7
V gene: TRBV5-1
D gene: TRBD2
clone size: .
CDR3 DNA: TGCGCCAGCAGCTTGTGGAGGACTAGCGGGAGGGCGGCCCGCGAGCAGTACTTC
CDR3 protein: CASSLWRTSGRAAREQYF

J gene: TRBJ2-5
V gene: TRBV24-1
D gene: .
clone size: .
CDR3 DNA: TGTGCCACCAGTGGGGCCGGGATCACCCTCCAAGAGACCCAGTACTTC
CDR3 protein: CATSGAGITLQETQYF

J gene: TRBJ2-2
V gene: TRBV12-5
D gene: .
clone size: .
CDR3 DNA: TGTGCTAGTGGTCATGGACTAACCACCGGGGAGCTGTTTTTT
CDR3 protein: CASGHGLTTGELFF

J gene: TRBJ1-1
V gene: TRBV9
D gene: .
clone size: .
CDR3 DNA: TGTGCCAGCAGCCCCGGGCCGGGGCGGGAGAACACTGAAGCTTTCTTT
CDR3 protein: CASSPGPGRENTEAFF

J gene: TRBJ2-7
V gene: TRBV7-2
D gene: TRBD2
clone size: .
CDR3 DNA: TGTGCCAGCAGCTTAGCGCCTTCCCCCGGACTAGACACAAAATTC
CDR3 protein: CASSLAPSPGLDTKF

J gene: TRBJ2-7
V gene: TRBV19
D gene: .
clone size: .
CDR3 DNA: TGTGCCAGTAGTACCACAGGGTGGGAGCAGTACTTC
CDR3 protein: CASSTTGWEQYF

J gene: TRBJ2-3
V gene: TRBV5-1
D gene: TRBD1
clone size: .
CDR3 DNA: TGCGCCAGCAGCACCCGGACAGGGCCAGATACGCAGTATTTT
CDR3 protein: CASSTRTGPDTQYF

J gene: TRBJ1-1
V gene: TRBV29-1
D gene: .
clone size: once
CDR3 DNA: TGCAGCGTTGAACCGACCGGGGGTGGTGAAGCTTTCTTT
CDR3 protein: CSVEPTGGGEAFF

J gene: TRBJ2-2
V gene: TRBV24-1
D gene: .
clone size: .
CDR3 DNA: TGTGCCACCAGTGATTTGACAGGGCCCGGGGAGCTGTTTTTT
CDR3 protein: CATSDLTGPGELFF

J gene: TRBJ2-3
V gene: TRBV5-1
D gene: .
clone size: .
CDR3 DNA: TGCGCCAGCAGCTTGTCGTCAGGGAAGTCAGATACGCAGTATTTT
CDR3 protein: CASSLSSGKSDTQYF

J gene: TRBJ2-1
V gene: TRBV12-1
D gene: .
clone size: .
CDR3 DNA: TGTGCCAGCAGCTTTTTGGGACTAGCGGGAGGGGATGAGCAGTTCTTC
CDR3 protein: CASSFLGLAGGDEQFF

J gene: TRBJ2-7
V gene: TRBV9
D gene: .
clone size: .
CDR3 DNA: TGTGCCAGCAGCGATGACAGGAGCTCCTACGAGCAGTACTTC
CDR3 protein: CASSDDRSSYEQYF

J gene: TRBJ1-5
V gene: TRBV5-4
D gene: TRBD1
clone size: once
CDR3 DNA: TGTGCCAGCAGCTTGCAGGGGGATAGCAATCAGCCCCAGCATTTT
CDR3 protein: CASSLQGDSNQPQHF